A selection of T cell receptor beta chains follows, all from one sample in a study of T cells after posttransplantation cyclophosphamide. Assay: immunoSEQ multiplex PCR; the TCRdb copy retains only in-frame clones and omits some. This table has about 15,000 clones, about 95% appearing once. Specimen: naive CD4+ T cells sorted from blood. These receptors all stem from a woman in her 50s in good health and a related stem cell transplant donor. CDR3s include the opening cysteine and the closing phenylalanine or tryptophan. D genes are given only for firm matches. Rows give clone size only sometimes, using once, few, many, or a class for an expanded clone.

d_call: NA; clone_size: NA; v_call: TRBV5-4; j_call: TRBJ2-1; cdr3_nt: TGTGCCAGCAGCTTGGGGGGGCGGGGGCCTTACAATGAGCAGTTCTTC; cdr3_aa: CASSLGGRGPYNEQFF
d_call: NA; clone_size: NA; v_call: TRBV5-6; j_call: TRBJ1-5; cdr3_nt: TGTGCCAGCAGCTTGGGGGGGGAGGTGGGGGTTGTTGGTCAGCCCCAGCATTTT; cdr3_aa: CASSLGGEVGVVGQPQHF
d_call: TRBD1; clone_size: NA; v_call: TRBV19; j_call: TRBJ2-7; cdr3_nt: TGTGCCAGGAACCTACAGGGGGATGCCTGCGAGCAGTACTTC; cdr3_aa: CARNLQGDACEQYF
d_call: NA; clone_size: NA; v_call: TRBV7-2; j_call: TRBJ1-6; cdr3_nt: TGTGCCAGCAGCTCCACAGGGACTTCACCCCTCCACTTT; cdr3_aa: CASSSTGTSPLHF
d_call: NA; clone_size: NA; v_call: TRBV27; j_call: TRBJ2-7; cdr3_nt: TGTGCCAGCAGCCGTTCCTCTAGCGTCGCCTACGAGCAGTACTTC; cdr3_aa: CASSRSSSVAYEQYF
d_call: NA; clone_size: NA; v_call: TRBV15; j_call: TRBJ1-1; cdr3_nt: TGTGCCACCAGCAGAGATCGGAACAGCTACACTGAAGCTTTCTTT; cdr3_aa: CATSRDRNSYTEAFF
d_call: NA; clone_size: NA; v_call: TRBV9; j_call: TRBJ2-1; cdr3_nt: TGTGCCAGCAGCCGCAGAGGGCAGGCGGCCTACAATGAGCAGTTCTTC; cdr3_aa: CASSRRGQAAYNEQFF
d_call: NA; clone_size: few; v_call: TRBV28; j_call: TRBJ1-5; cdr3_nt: TGTGCCAGCAGTCAAACACAGGGTGGACAGCCCCAGCATTTT; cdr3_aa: CASSQTQGGQPQHF
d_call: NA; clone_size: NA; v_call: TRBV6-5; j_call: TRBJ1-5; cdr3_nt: TGTGCCAGCAGCGACGGGGGGGCACTCCATCAGCCCCAGCATTTT; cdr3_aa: CASSDGGALHQPQHF
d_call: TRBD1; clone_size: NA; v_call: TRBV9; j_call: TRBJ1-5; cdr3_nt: TGTGCCAGCAGCGTAGGAGGACAGGGCAATCAGCCCCAGCATTTT; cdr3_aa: CASSVGGQGNQPQHF
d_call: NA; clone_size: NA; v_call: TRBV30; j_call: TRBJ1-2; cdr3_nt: TGTGCCTGGAGTGTACAGTCTCATGGCTACACCTTC; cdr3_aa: CAWSVQSHGYTF
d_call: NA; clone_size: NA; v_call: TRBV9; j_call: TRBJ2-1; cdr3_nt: TGTGCCAGCAGCGTAGTTTTAGGGGGGGCCTACAATGAGCAGTTCTTC; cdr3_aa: CASSVVLGGAYNEQFF
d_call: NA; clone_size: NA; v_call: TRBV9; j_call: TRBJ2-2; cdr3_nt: TGTGCCAGCAGCGTAAGGGGAAGCGGGGAGCTGTTTTTT; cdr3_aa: CASSVRGSGELFF
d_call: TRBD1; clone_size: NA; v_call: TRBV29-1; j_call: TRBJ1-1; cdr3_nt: TGCAGCGGCCGGGACAGCAACACTGAAGCTTTCTTT; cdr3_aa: CSGRDSNTEAFF
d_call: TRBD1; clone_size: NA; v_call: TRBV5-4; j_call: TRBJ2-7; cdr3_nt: TGTGCCAGCAGCAAGGGGGGACAGGGTGGAGGCTACGAGCAGTACTTC; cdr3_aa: CASSKGGQGGGYEQYF
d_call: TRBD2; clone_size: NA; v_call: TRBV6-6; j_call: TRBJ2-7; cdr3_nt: TGTGCCAGCGCGGGAGGGCCTACCTACGAGCAGTACTTC; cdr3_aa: CASAGGPTYEQYF
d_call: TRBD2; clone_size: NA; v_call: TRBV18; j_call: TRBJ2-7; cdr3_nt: TGTGCCAGCTCACTCGGGGGGAGGTTGTACGAGCAGTACTTC; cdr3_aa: CASSLGGRLYEQYF
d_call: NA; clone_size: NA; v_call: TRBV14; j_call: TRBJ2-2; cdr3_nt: TGTGCCAGCAGCCTCAGGGGTCCCGGGGAGCTGTTTTTT; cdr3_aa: CASSLRGPGELFF
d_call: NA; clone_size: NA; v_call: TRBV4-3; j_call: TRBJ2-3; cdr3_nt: TGCGCCAGCAGCCGTTCGAGCGGACCCACAGATACGCAGTATTTT; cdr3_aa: CASSRSSGPTDTQYF
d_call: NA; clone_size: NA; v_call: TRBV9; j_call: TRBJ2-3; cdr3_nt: TGTGCCAGCAGCGTCGGTCCGGGGGCAGATACGCAGTATTTT; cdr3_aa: CASSVGPGADTQYF
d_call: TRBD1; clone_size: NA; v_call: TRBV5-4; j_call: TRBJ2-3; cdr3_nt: TGTGCCAGCAGCTGGGGACAGGTCACAGATACGCAGTATTTT; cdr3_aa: CASSWGQVTDTQYF
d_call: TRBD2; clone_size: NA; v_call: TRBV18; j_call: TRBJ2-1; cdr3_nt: TGTGCCAGCTCGCGGACTAGCGGGCCTAGCTCCTACAATGAGCAGTTCTTC; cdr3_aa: CASSRTSGPSSYNEQFF
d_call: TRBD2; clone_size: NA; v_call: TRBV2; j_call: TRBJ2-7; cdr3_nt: TGTGCCTCTAAAGCGGGAACTACCTACGAGCAGTACTTC; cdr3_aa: CASKAGTTYEQYF
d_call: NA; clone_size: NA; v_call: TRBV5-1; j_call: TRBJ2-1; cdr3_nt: TGCGCCAGCAGCGCCCCGGGACTTGGGTACAATGAGCAGTTCTTC; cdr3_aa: CASSAPGLGYNEQFF
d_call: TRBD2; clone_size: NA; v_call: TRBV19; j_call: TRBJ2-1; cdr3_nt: TGTGCCAGTAGTACCCCAAATCCCCTATCGGGCGGGGGGAACTACAATGAGCAGTTCTTC; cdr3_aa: CASSTPNPLSGGGNYNEQFF
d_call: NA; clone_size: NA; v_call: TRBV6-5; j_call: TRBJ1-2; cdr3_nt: TGTGCCAGCAGTTTTGCAGGGGAGCCCAACTATGGCTACACCTTC; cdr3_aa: CASSFAGEPNYGYTF
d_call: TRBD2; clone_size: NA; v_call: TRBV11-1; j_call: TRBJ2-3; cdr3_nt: TGTGCCAGCACCCCACGGGGGGGCCCAGATACGCAGTATTTT; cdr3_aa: CASTPRGGPDTQYF
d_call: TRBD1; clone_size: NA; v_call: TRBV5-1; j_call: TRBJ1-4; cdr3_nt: TGCGCCAGCAGCTGGGGGGACAGGGAGAATGAAAAACTGTTTTTT; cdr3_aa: CASSWGDRENEKLFF
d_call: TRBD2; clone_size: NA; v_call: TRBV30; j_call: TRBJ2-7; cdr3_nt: TGTGCCTCTGAGCGGGAGGGCCATGTCGAGCAGTACTTC; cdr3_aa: CASEREGHVEQYF
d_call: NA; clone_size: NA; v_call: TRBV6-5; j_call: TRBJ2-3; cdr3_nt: TGTGCCAGCAGTACCGGGACTAGCACAGATACGCAGTATTTT; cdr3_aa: CASSTGTSTDTQYF
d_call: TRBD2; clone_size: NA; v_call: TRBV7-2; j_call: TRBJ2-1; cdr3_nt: TGTGCCAGCAGCCCCCTTAGCGGGGTCAAACTATACAATGAGCAGTTCTTC; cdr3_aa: CASSPLSGVKLYNEQFF
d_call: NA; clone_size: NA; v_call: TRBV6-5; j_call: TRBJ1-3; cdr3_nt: TGTGCCAGCAGCCCAGGGGTCTCTGGAAACACCATATATTTT; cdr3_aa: CASSPGVSGNTIYF
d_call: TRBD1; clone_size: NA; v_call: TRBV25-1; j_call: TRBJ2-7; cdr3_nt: TGTGCCAGCACCCAGGGGATAGGGGGCTTAGGCGAGCAGTACTTC; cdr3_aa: CASTQGIGGLGEQYF
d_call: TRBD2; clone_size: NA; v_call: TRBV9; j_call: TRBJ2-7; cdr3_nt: TGTGCCAGCAGCGTAGGGGGCGGGAGGAGCGAGCAGTACTTC; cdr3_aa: CASSVGGGRSEQYF
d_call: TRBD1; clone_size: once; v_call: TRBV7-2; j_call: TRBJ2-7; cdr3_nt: TGTGCCAGCAGCCGTGACAGGGGGCGCCTCGACGAGCAGTACTTC; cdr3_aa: CASSRDRGRLDEQYF
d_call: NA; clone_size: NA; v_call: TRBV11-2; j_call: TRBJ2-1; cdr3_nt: TGTGCCAGCAGCCCCCTTCTCGGGGTTCCAAGGAATGAGCAGTTCTTC; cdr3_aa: CASSPLLGVPRNEQFF
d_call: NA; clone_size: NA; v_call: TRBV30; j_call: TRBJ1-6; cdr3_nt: TGTGCCTGGACCGGCAGGGGAGATTCACCCCTCCACTTT; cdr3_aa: CAWTGRGDSPLHF
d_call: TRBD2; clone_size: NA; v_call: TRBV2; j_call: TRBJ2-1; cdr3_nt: TGTGCCAGCAGTCGACCTCCGGGACTATCTAACAATGAGCAGTTCTTC; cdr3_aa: CASSRPPGLSNNEQFF
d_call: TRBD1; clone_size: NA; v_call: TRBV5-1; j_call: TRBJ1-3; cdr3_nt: TGCGCCAGCAGCTTGGAAGCCGGGACAGGGCGTCACACCATATATTTT; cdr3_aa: CASSLEAGTGRHTIYF
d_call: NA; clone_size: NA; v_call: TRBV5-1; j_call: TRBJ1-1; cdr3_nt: TGCGCCAGCAGCGGCCAGGGAGGCACTGAAGCTTTCTTT; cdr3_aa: CASSGQGGTEAFF
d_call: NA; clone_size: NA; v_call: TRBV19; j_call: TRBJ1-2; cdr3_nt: TGTGCCAGTTCCACCCGGGCGGGTCTAGGCTACACCTTC; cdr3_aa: CASSTRAGLGYTF
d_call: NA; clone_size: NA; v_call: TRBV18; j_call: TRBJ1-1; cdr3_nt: TGTGCCAGCTCACCCAGTACCACAGCGAACACTGAAGCTTTCTTT; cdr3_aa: CASSPSTTANTEAFF
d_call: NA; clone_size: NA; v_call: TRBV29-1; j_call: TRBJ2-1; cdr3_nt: TGCAGTTTAAGTGGCGGACTCAATGAGCAGTTCTTC; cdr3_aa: CSLSGGLNEQFF
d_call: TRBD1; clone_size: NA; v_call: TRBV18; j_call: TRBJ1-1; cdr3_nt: TGTGCCAGCTCACCACAAGAAACCGGGACAGGGATCGCTGAAGCTTTCTTT; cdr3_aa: CASSPQETGTGIAEAFF
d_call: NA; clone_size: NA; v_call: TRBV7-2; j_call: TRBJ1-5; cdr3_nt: TGTGCCAGCAGCTTAAGGGGGTACGGACAGCCCCAGCATTTT; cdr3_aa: CASSLRGYGQPQHF
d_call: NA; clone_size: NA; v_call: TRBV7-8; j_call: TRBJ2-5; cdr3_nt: TGTGCCAGCAGCTTAGCGGTGAGGGTCCAAGAGACCCAGTACTTC; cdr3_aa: CASSLAVRVQETQYF